The subject of this entry is one T cell receptor beta chain. Its antigen is still unknown. This specimen comes from a study of shared clonotypes between healthy human individuals. Naive CD8 cells lacked CD45RO and underwent positive selection for CCR7, leaving out terminally differentiated effector memory CD45RA+ cells. The donors, all of them Caucasian adults, lived in Nashville, Tennessee. CDR3 length equals 13 residues. The ends were cut back, 0 bases at V and 3 bases at J, with 3 bases in the middle. The V gene's germline CDR1 is LNHNV and CDR2 YYDKDF (reference sequence). Study-wide results and caveats: Generation probabilities of non-shared clonotypes were lower (relative to those shared by all four donors). Read depth was anticipated to influence clonotype sharing among donors.

Only in-frame clones appear in the TCRdb table, and some are missing; sequencing was by immunoSEQ multiplex PCR. Among 500,000 to 700,000 clones listed, around 96% were seen once. The clonotype was recovered from a young woman in good health. Material: naive CD8+ T cells sorted from blood. This rearrangement joins TRBV15 to TRBJ1-5; D is uncertain. The CDR3, as DNA: TGTGCCACCAGCAGAGATCTCAATCAGCCCCAGCATTTT. This sequence encodes CATSRDLNQPQHF.